The rows below give T cell receptor beta chains drawn from one sample of a study of T cell responses to AZD1222 COVID-19 vaccine. Repertoires were generated with immunoSEQ multiplex PCR, while TCRdb's copy carries only in-frame clones and drops some. The repertoire holds some 190,000 clones, with 88% as singletons. Sequenced material: peripheral blood, taken on day 0 of AZD1222 vaccination. These receptors originate from an adult in good health. Each CDR3 is given with its conserved first and last residue. Each record gives: J gene, V gene, CDR3 length, clone size, CDR3 protein. The size of a clone is reported for some rows only, either as once, few or many, or as a class for expanded clones.

j_gene: TRBJ2-3
v_gene: TRBV28
len: 12
abundance: .
CDR3aa: CASSSGPDTQYF

j_gene: TRBJ1-1
v_gene: TRBV11-2
len: 14
abundance: .
CDR3aa: CASSRSGKNTEAFF

j_gene: TRBJ2-2
v_gene: TRBV18
len: 14
abundance: .
CDR3aa: CASSQTANTGELFF

j_gene: TRBJ2-7
v_gene: TRBV4-2
len: 14
abundance: .
CDR3aa: CASSQTSGGYEQYF

j_gene: TRBJ2-1
v_gene: TRBV9
len: 13
abundance: .
CDR3aa: CASSKSPDNEQFF

j_gene: TRBJ1-3
v_gene: TRBV11-2
len: 15
abundance: .
CDR3aa: CASSRSDTDRDTIYF

j_gene: TRBJ2-3
v_gene: TRBV7-3
len: 13
abundance: .
CDR3aa: CASTVQGTDTQYF

j_gene: TRBJ2-5
v_gene: TRBV5-5
len: 15
abundance: .
CDR3aa: CASSLWFDAQETQYF

j_gene: TRBJ1-1
v_gene: TRBV7-3
len: 14
abundance: once
CDR3aa: CASSPYRGYTEAFF

j_gene: TRBJ1-5
v_gene: TRBV7-2
len: 14
abundance: .
CDR3aa: CASSFWGLNQPQHF

j_gene: TRBJ1-1
v_gene: TRBV2
len: 17
abundance: .
CDR3aa: CASSVRDSHIMNTEAFF

j_gene: TRBJ1-5
v_gene: TRBV30
len: 13
abundance: .
CDR3aa: CAWGQKVNQPQHF

j_gene: TRBJ1-1
v_gene: TRBV19
len: 13
abundance: .
CDR3aa: CASSPLGATEAFF

j_gene: TRBJ2-7
v_gene: TRBV18
len: 16
abundance: .
CDR3aa: CASSPPWDRALHEQYF

j_gene: TRBJ2-3
v_gene: TRBV5-1
len: 15
abundance: .
CDR3aa: CASGPFWASTDTQYF

j_gene: TRBJ2-3
v_gene: TRBV20-1
len: 11
abundance: .
CDR3aa: CSAPETDTQYF

j_gene: TRBJ1-6
v_gene: TRBV9
len: 14
abundance: .
CDR3aa: CASSPAGSNSPLHF

j_gene: TRBJ2-7
v_gene: TRBV7-9
len: 12
abundance: .
CDR3aa: CASSLGGGEQYF

j_gene: TRBJ1-6
v_gene: TRBV7-6
len: 16
abundance: few
CDR3aa: CASSLGSVMGNSPLHF

j_gene: TRBJ1-1
v_gene: TRBV19
len: 14
abundance: few
CDR3aa: CASSVGLRNTEAFF

j_gene: TRBJ1-5
v_gene: TRBV11-2
len: 13
abundance: .
CDR3aa: CASSLDQGSPQHF

j_gene: TRBJ2-7
v_gene: TRBV6-5
len: 14
abundance: .
CDR3aa: CASRTGSMFHEQYF

j_gene: TRBJ1-2
v_gene: TRBV12-3/TRBV12-4
len: 12
abundance: .
CDR3aa: CASSPVQGGYTF

j_gene: TRBJ2-7
v_gene: TRBV7-3
len: 14
abundance: .
CDR3aa: CASSLGGGASEQYF

j_gene: TRBJ2-2
v_gene: TRBV2
len: 15
abundance: once
CDR3aa: CASSPMRGGLGELFF

j_gene: TRBJ1-1
v_gene: TRBV6-1
len: 12
abundance: .
CDR3aa: CASSELQGLTFF

j_gene: TRBJ1-2
v_gene: TRBV19
len: 12
abundance: .
CDR3aa: CASSTWDTGYTF

j_gene: TRBJ1-1
v_gene: TRBV29-1
len: 13
abundance: .
CDR3aa: CSVDSGEGTEAFF

j_gene: TRBJ1-4
v_gene: TRBV27
len: 15
abundance: .
CDR3aa: CASSLNRAFGEKLFF

j_gene: TRBJ1-1
v_gene: TRBV5-6
len: 15
abundance: .
CDR3aa: CASSSRPRTNTEAFF

j_gene: TRBJ2-1
v_gene: TRBV5-1
len: 17
abundance: .
CDR3aa: CASSGNRGRANYNEQFF

j_gene: TRBJ2-3
v_gene: TRBV9
len: 15
abundance: .
CDR3aa: CASSVAGLNTDTQYF

j_gene: TRBJ2-7
v_gene: TRBV9
len: 15
abundance: .
CDR3aa: CASSVGGGDGREQYF

j_gene: TRBJ1-2
v_gene: TRBV25-1
len: 14
abundance: .
CDR3aa: CASSDPGQGDGYTF

j_gene: TRBJ1-5
v_gene: TRBV20-1
len: 15
abundance: .
CDR3aa: CSASGTGWRDQPQHF

j_gene: TRBJ2-1
v_gene: TRBV10-3
len: 17
abundance: .
CDR3aa: CAVGATKTRSSYNEQFF

j_gene: TRBJ1-3
v_gene: TRBV2
len: 14
abundance: .
CDR3aa: CASSEEGTGNTIYF

j_gene: TRBJ2-7
v_gene: TRBV6-5
len: 14
abundance: .
CDR3aa: CASREGQSSYEQYF

j_gene: TRBJ2-5
v_gene: TRBV10-3
len: 14
abundance: .
CDR3aa: CAISAGTSQETQYF

j_gene: TRBJ2-7
v_gene: TRBV5-1
len: 15
abundance: .
CDR3aa: CASSFLAGGSYEQYF

j_gene: TRBJ1-2
v_gene: TRBV24-1
len: 13
abundance: .
CDR3aa: CATSYQGADGYTF

j_gene: TRBJ2-1
v_gene: TRBV2
len: 13
abundance: .
CDR3aa: CASGRGALGEQFF

j_gene: TRBJ2-1
v_gene: TRBV14
len: 16
abundance: .
CDR3aa: CASSLAGGAPYNEQFF

j_gene: TRBJ2-5
v_gene: TRBV3-1/TRBV3-2
len: 14
abundance: once
CDR3aa: CATHTLGSGETQYF

j_gene: TRBJ1-1
v_gene: TRBV6-5
len: 11
abundance: .
CDR3aa: CASSYAGRAFF

j_gene: TRBJ2-1
v_gene: TRBV14
len: 17
abundance: .
CDR3aa: CASSRRTSGGLINEQFF

j_gene: TRBJ1-2
v_gene: TRBV30
len: 16
abundance: once
CDR3aa: CAWNNIKRTAKRGYTF

j_gene: TRBJ2-2
v_gene: TRBV9
len: 15
abundance: .
CDR3aa: CASSVEGPNTGELFF

j_gene: TRBJ2-7
v_gene: TRBV7-8
len: 12
abundance: .
CDR3aa: CASSSVRYEQYF